Sequencing of this TCR beta chain was carried out in a study of blood T cell repertoires in COVID-19. Study details: Acute and convalescent COVID-19 samples came from the United States, Italy and Spain. Sources were T cells, B-cell-depleted T cells, or PBMCs; the material itself was cDNA or gDNA.

Authors' processing steps: By means of reference gene primer amplification, nucleated cell counts were estimated. Here immunoSEQ multiplex PCR was the method, and the copy in TCRdb shows in-frame clones only, minus some. D and trimming come from the DNA, and the V and J calls and clone size come from that table. The table has about 210,000 clones, around four fifths seen once. Per germline, CDR1 MNHEY and CDR2 SVGAGI. The CDR3 totals 14 residues. J lost 6 bases, V lost 6 bases, and 7 bases had no gene match. This TCR was sampled from a woman aged 45-59 years with active or convalescent COVID-19. The chain couples TRBV6-5 to TRBJ2-1; 8 bases are a match to TRBD1. The specimen sequenced was peripheral blood. The CDR3 sequence is CASRPGGMGNEQFF. The CDR3 region has the DNA TGTGCCAGCAGGCCAGGGGGCATGGGCAATGAGCAGTTCTTC.